The 24 T cell receptor beta chains listed next were all sequenced from one sample in a study of cytomegalovirus exposure and HLA in healthy donors. The PCR employed 60 Vbeta primers together with 13 Jbeta primers. Clones were sequenced by immunoSEQ multiplex PCR, and TCRdb holds only the in-frame ones, with some missing. Found here are 60,000 to 85,000 clones, around three quarters of them singletons; the top ten hold about 12%. Sequencing was done on a sample of PBMCs. The receptors stem from a male donor in good health and CMV-seropositive.

The CDR3 spells CASSLGLGSGAYEQYF. In nucleotides, the CDR3 is TGCGCCAGCAGCTTGGGGCTGGGTAGCGGGGCCTACGAGCAGTACTTC. This chain links TRBV5-1 with TRBJ2-7; 8 bases align to TRBD2. V trimming: 0 bases; J trimming: 2 bases; junction bases outside the gene matches: 7. The germline V gene has CDR1 SGHRS and CDR2 YFSETQ. The CDR3 totals 16 residues.

This clone was observed once. The chain uses TRBV4-1 and TRBJ2-2, with 11 bases matching TRBD2. CDR1 is MGHRA, CDR2 YSYEKL, per germline. V dropped 1 base and J dropped 4; count of bases not matched to a gene: 11. The CDR3 has 19 residues. CDR3 loop: CASSQAGLADLFGTGELFF. The CDR3, as DNA: TGCGCCAGCAGCCAAGCGGGACTAGCGGACCTCTTTGGCACCGGGGAGCTGTTTTTT.

The V call is TRBV27, the J call TRBJ2-7; 8 bases map to TRBD1. The CDR3 sequence is 14 residues long. The J segment lost 2 bases and the V segment lost 5 bases, leaving 5 bases of the junction unmatched. Germline V gives CDR1 MNHEY, CDR2 SMNVEV (reference sequence). CDR3 nucleotide sequence: TGTGCCAGCAGTCAGGGACAGGCTACCTACGAGCAGTACTTC. Protein: CASSQGQATYEQYF.

J is TRBJ1-3 and V is TRBV7-2, with D tentatively TRBD1 (6 bases). Trimming pared 0 bases from V and 4 bases from J, leaving 10 bases between. This CDR3 is 15 amino acids long. Per the germline V gene, CDR1 is SGHTA and CDR2 is FQGNSA. CDR3 loop: CASSLAWGPGNTIYF. In DNA form, the CDR3 reads TGTGCCAGCAGCTTAGCCTGGGGGCCGGGAAACACCATATATTTT.

The CDR3 loop is CATTGPRGGYEKLFF. The CDR3 DNA reads TGTGCCACTACGGGACCGAGGGGGGGTTATGAAAAACTGTTTTTT. The rearrangement links TRBV6-1 to TRBJ1-4; D may be TRBD1 (6 bases). Germline CDR1 is MNHNS and CDR2 is SASEGT. The CDR3 has 15 amino acids. Trimming left V 10 bases short and J 6 bases short, with 21 bases between.

The chain links TRBV15 to TRBJ2-5; D perhaps matches TRBD1 (6 bases). The J call could be wrong; TRBJ2-7 is a better fit for the DNA end. CDR1 and CDR2 (germline): LNHNV, YYDKDF (reference sequence). CDR3 length: 16 residues. The CDR3 DNA reads as TGTGCCACCAGCAGAGGGGGGCAGGGGAGCTCCTACGAGCAGTACTTC. As protein: CATSRGGQGSSYEQYF.

The chain employs TRBV13 and TRBJ2-1; 11 bases agree with TRBD2. This CDR3 region has 23 residues. Germline-derived CDR1 and CDR2 are PRHDT and FYEKMQ (reference sequence). V shed 6 bases, J shed 0 bases, and the junction held 25 bases outside the gene matches. CDR3 amino acids: CASSSEGQPLPGTSGDSYNEQFF. The CDR3 coding sequence is TGTGCCAGCAGTTCGGAGGGACAGCCATTACCCGGGACTAGCGGAGACTCCTACAATGAGCAGTTCTTC.

The rearrangement uses TRBV6-6 and TRBJ2-5; 7 positions agree with TRBD1. The germline V gene has CDR1 MNHNY and CDR2 SVGAGI (reference sequence). The CDR3 spans 15 residues. V shed 6 bases, J shed 2 bases, and the junction held 9 bases outside the gene matches. CDR3 in amino acids: CASSLGTVSQETQYF. In DNA form, the CDR3 reads TGTGCCAGCAGCCTGGGGACAGTGTCACAAGAGACCCAGTACTTC.

The V and J genes are TRBV4-1 and TRBJ1-3, with 8 bases aligning to TRBD1. In germline, CDR1 is MGHRA, CDR2 YSYEKL. Trimming cost V 0 bases and J 2 bases; bases outside gene matches: 6. CDR3 length: 17 amino acids. The CDR3 spells CASSQDEATGAGNTIYF. CDR3 DNA sequence: TGCGCCAGCAGCCAAGATGAGGCGACAGGGGCTGGAAACACCATATATTTT.

The chain carries TRBV5-1 and TRBJ2-1; 10 bases agree with TRBD2. CDR3 length: 16 residues. Germline V CDR1 and CDR2: SGHRS, YFSETQ. Germline trimming cut 1 base from V and 6 bases from J; bases unmatched to any gene: 7. Here the CDR3 DNA reads TGCGCCAGCAGCTTGCCAATAGCGGGAGGTGGCAATGAGCAGTTCTTC. Residues: CASSLPIAGGGNEQFF.

The chain couples TRBV4-1 to TRBJ2-7, with 8 bases that match TRBD1. With V trimmed by 6 bases and J by 3 bases, 4 bases remained unmatched. Germline-derived CDR1 and CDR2 are MGHRA and YSYEKL. The CDR3 is 13 residues long. The CDR3 sequence is CASRQQGGYEQYF. In DNA, the CDR3 is TGCGCCAGCAGACAACAGGGGGGCTACGAGCAGTACTTC.

The V call is TRBV6-4, the J call TRBJ1-6; 11 positions match TRBD1. The CDR3 spans 15 residues. In germline, CDR1 is MRHNA, CDR2 SNTAGT. Trimming took 6 bases from V and 7 from J; bases not matched to a gene: 5. CDR3: CASSEGTGGNSPLHF. The CDR3 DNA follows: TGTGCCAGCAGCGAAGGGACAGGGGGAAATTCACCCCTCCACTTT.

This clone has just one count. CDR3 sequence: CASSSPGTGESPLHF. The CDR3 DNA reads TGTGCCAGCAGTTCACCCGGGACAGGGGAATCACCCCTCCACTTT. This chain joins TRBV27 and TRBJ1-6; TRBD1 matches 10 bases. The junction had 7 bases not matched to a gene; V was cut back by 4 bases and J by 10 bases. The germline CDR1 and CDR2 sequences are MNHEY and SMNVEV (reference sequence). The CDR3 covers 15 residues.

The V and J genes are TRBV9 and TRBJ2-7; D perhaps matches TRBD1 (6 bases). Germline CDR1 SGDLS, CDR2 YYNGEE. Deletions cut 3 bases from V and 0 bases from J, with 13 bases between. This CDR3 has 15 amino acids. CDR3 nucleotide sequence: TGTGCCAGCAGCGCCGGACAGCAGAGCTCCTACGAGCAGTACTTC. It specifies CASSAGQQSSYEQYF.

The rearrangement links TRBV7-2 to TRBJ2-6; D might be TRBD1 (6 bases). Germline CDR1 reads SGHTA; CDR2 reads FQGNSA. The V end was cut by 8 bases, the J end by 4 bases, with 18 bases between. The length of the CDR3 is 16 residues. The CDR3 region is CASLTAGAKGANVLTF. The CDR3 DNA reads as TGTGCCAGCCTAACGGCAGGGGCGAAAGGGGCCAACGTCCTGACTTTC.

This clone appeared a single time. This chain joins TRBV30 and TRBJ2-1; 9 bases are a match to TRBD2. There are 15 residues in the CDR3. Germline-derived CDR1 and CDR2 are GTSNPN and SVGIG (reference sequence). V was pared by 0 bases and J by 3 bases, with 3 bases of the junction left unmatched. In nucleotides, the CDR3 is TGTGCCTGGAGTGTTAGCGGGAGAAACTACAATGAGCAGTTCTTC. This codes for CAWSVSGRNYNEQFF.

This rearrangement joins TRBV30 to TRBJ2-1; TRBD2 matches at 16 bases. Germline values: CDR1 GTSNPN, CDR2 SVGIG (reference sequence). This CDR3 region has 16 residues. V trimming: 5 bases; J trimming: 9 bases; junction bases outside the gene matches: 10. CDR3 amino acids: CAWDSGLAGGIGEQFF. CDR3 sequence (DNA): TGTGCCTGGGATTCGGGACTAGCGGGAGGGATTGGTGAGCAGTTCTTC.

Remarks on this clone: Other DNA sequences within the sample encode an identical CDR3. The rearrangement joins TRBV7-3 to TRBJ1-3; TRBD1 might be the D (6 bases). V lost 5 bases and J 4 bases, leaving 12 bases between the germline ends. The CDR3 is made up of 14 amino acids. Germline V lookup: CDR1 SGHTA, CDR2 FQGTGA. The CDR3 reads CASSPTGSGNTIYF. CDR3 bases: TGTGCCAGCAGCCCTACAGGGTCCGGAAACACCATATATTTT.

CDR3 amino acids: CASSTDRGGHIGNQPQHF. The CDR3 DNA is TGTGCCAGTAGTACTGACAGGGGGGGGCATATTGGGAATCAGCCCCAGCATTTT. The chain has TRBV19 and TRBJ1-5; TRBD1 agrees at 9 bases. V lost 4 bases to trimming and J lost 4 bases; unmatched junction nucleotides: 14. CDR1 and CDR2 from the germline V gene are LNHDA and SQIVND (reference sequence). The CDR3 is made up of 18 amino acids.

V gene TRBV19 combines with J gene TRBJ2-3, with 9 nucleotides matching TRBD1. The CDR3 runs 15 residues. V shed 3 bases, J shed 9 bases, and the junction held 10 bases outside the gene matches. Germline V gene sequence: CDR1 LNHDA, CDR2 SQIVND (reference sequence). CDR3 protein: CASSIPGQGLCTQYF. The CDR3 DNA reads as TGTGCCAGTAGTATTCCGGGACAGGGACTTTGCACGCAGTATTTT. Together with reference TRBV19 and TRBJ2-3, the CDR3 gives the full variable domain: DGGITQSPKYLFRKEGQNVTLSCEQNLNHDAMYWYRQDPGQGLRLIYYSQIVNDFQKGDIAEGYSVSREKKESFPLTVTSAQKNPTAFYLCASSIPGQGLCTQYFGPGTRLTVL.

The rearrangement uses TRBV18 and TRBJ2-5; D may be TRBD1 (6 bases). The CDR3 totals 15 residues. Germline values: CDR1 KGHSH, CDR2 LQKENI. Trimming shortened V by 5 bases and J by 5 bases, and 18 bases separated the two germline ends. The CDR3 coding sequence is TGTGCCAGCTCATCACTTACAGGGATAGAGGAGACCCAGTACTTC. As protein: CASSSLTGIEETQYF. The whole variable domain, filled in from reference TRBV18 and TRBJ2-5, reads NAGVMQNPRHLVRRRGQEARLRCSPMKGHSHVYWYRQLPEEGLKFMVYLQKENIIDESGMPKERFSAEFPKEGPSILRIQQVVRGDSAAYFCASSSLTGIEETQYFGPGTRLLVL.

The rearrangement joins TRBV7-9 to TRBJ1-2, with 7 bases fitting TRBD1. The CDR3 consists of 16 residues. The germline V gene encodes CDR1 SEHNR and CDR2 FQNEAQ (reference sequence). V shed 4 bases, J shed 0 bases, and the junction held 8 bases outside the gene matches. The CDR3 spells CASSSSRDSANYGYTF. The CDR3, as DNA: TGTGCCAGCAGCTCCAGTCGGGACAGTGCTAACTATGGCTACACCTTC.

The sample holds a few counts of this clone. The chain recombines TRBV5-1 with TRBJ1-4, with 7 bases matching TRBD1. V lost 1 base, J lost 7 bases, and 1 base stayed unmatched. The CDR3 spans 13 residues. CDR1 SGHRS and CDR2 YFSETQ come from the germline V gene. CDR3 sequence: CASSLQGGEKLFF. CDR3 sequence (DNA): TGCGCCAGCAGCTTGCAGGGGGGTGAAAAACTGTTTTTT.

CDR3 DNA: TGCGCCAGCAGCCAAGGACTAGCGGGGGGCACGAACACCGGGGAGCTGTTTTTT. Encoded protein: CASSQGLAGGTNTGELFF. The genes are TRBV4-3 and TRBJ2-2; 13 nucleotides align to TRBD2. Trimming removed 1 base from V and 0 bases from J; junction bases left unmatched: 2. Germline CDR1 is LGHNA and CDR2 is YSLEER. The length of the CDR3 is 18 residues.